This T cell receptor (beta chain) was obtained from a study of cytomegalovirus exposure and HLA in healthy donors. General study results and limits: As was reported, the HLA-A and HLA-B alleles of most subjects were accurately predicted from TCR beta sequences. Several top significant clusters appeared, in a later analysis, to be linked to common viral pathogens.

As concerns this clone: The antigen is not known.

Primers: 60 Vbeta forward and 13 Jbeta reverse. The table came from immunoSEQ multiplex PCR; TCRdb's copy has only in-frame clones and leaves some out. This table holds some 190,000 clones, roughly 74% found once. The J segment lost 6 bases and the V segment lost 4 bases, leaving 6 bases of the junction unmatched. This CDR3 region has 15 residues. In germline, CDR1 is LGHNA, CDR2 YSLEER. Sample: PBMCs. This sequence joins TRBV4-3 and TRBJ2-3; 11 bases match TRBD2. This sequence originates from a female donor in good health and CMV-seronegative. The CDR3 coding sequence is TGCGCCAGCAGCCTTACTAGCGGGAGTTCGGATACGCAGTATTTT. This encodes CASSLTSGSSDTQYF.